The 19 T cell receptor beta chains given below trace back to one sample, sequenced in a study of T-cell reconstitution after alpha-beta-depleted transplantation in children. TCRbeta library construction was performed incorporating unique molecular identifiers. TCRdb recomputed calls from the PCR reads with MiXCR, one row per CDR3 protein. The sample comprises roughly 310,000 distinct CDR3 sequences, approximately 23% of which are singletons, and over 9.5% rests with the top ten. Here the sequenced sample was PBMCs, mostly from graft donor cells, taken 180 days after TCRalphabeta/CD19-depleted stem cell transplant. These receptors originate from a male patient younger than 18 who had a stem cell transplant for acute lymphoblastic leukemia, so the T cells may come from the graft donor.

The V and J genes are TRBV25-1 and TRBJ2-1; no clear D. This CDR3 is built from 10 residues. V was trimmed by 9 bases and J by 9 bases, leaving 9 bases between them. The germline CDR1 and CDR2 sequences are MGHDK and SYGVNS. CDR3 sequence: CASGVGEQFF. The CDR3 nucleotides are TGTGCCAGTGGTGTGGGTGAGCAGTTCTTC.

The chain joins TRBV7-3 to TRBJ1-1; no firm D call. V was cut by 3 bases and J by 10 bases, with 15 bases left in between. The CDR3 is 13 residues long. Germline CDR1 SGHTA, CDR2 FQGTGA. The CDR3, as DNA: TGTGCCAGCAGCTTCGGCTCACGAGCTTCAGCTTTCTTT. This encodes CASSFGSRASAFF. The variable domain in full, completed from reference TRBV7-3 and TRBJ1-1, reads GAGVSQTPSNKVTEKGKYVELRCDPISGHTALYWYRQSLGQGPEFLIYFQGTGAADDSGLPNDRFFAVRPEGSVSTLKIQRTERGDSAVYLCASSFGSRASAFFGQGTRLTVV.

This clonotype was picked up a small number of times. This chain links TRBV5-1 with TRBJ2-5; 7 positions agree with TRBD2. Unmatched junction bases numbered 7, after V lost 3 bases and J lost 5 bases. This CDR3 has 14 amino acids. CDR1 SGHRS and CDR2 YFSETQ come from the germline V gene. The CDR3 protein is CASSSGLGGETQYF. CDR3 in DNA: TGCGCCAGCAGCTCAGGACTGGGGGGGGAGACCCAGTACTTC.

This rearrangement joins TRBV4-1 to TRBJ1-2, with 7 bases lining up with TRBD1. V lost 4 bases and J lost 7; bases outside the gene matches: 9. This CDR3 contains 14 residues. CDR1 is MGHRA, CDR2 YSYEKL, per germline. For the CDR3, the DNA is TGCGCCAGCAGCCCCCGGGCAGGGGGAGGTGGCTACACCTTC. It specifies CASSPRAGGGGYTF.

The V call is TRBV7-8, the J call TRBJ2-7; 11 bases agree with TRBD2. CDR3 length: 16 amino acids. V trimming: 5 bases; J trimming: 0 bases; junction bases outside the gene matches: 6. Germline V gives CDR1 SGHVS, CDR2 FQNEAQ. For the CDR3, the DNA is TGTGCCAGCAGCCCCCGACTAGCGGGGAGCTCCTACGAGCAGTACTTC. Translation: CASSPRLAGSSYEQYF.

The chain links TRBV19 to TRBJ1-1, with TRBD1 matching over 7 bases. CDR1 and CDR2 (germline): LNHDA, SQIVND (reference sequence). The CDR3 loop spans 14 amino acids. The V segment lost 5 bases and the J segment 5 bases; nucleotides outside the gene matches: 8. This CDR3 is CASSAGQLTTEAFF. The CDR3 DNA sequence: TGTGCCAGTAGTGCGGGACAGTTAACGACTGAAGCTTTCTTT.

V gene TRBV5-1 combines with J gene TRBJ2-5; 8 bases agree with TRBD2. The CDR3 extends over 19 amino acids. V gave up 0 bases and J gave up 2 bases; unmatched junction bases: 15. Germline CDR1 is SGHRS and CDR2 is YFSETQ. The CDR3 DNA sequence: TGCGCCAGCAGCTTGGGTGGAACGGTCGGGGGGGCCCATCAAGAGACCCAGTACTTC. Protein: CASSLGGTVGGAHQETQYF.

This clonotype was counted many times. The chain has TRBV5-5 and TRBJ2-2, with 10 bases matching TRBD1. Germline V gene lookup returns CDR1 SGHKS and CDR2 YYEKEE (reference sequence). CDR3 length: 16 amino acids. The V and J ends lost 2 bases and 5 bases, in that order; junction bases with no gene match: 6. The CDR3: CASSFYRDRGTGELFF. CDR3 coding DNA: TGTGCCAGCAGCTTTTACCGGGACAGGGGTACCGGGGAGCTGTTTTTT.

This clonotype has only a few counts. V usage is TRBV5-1 and J usage is TRBJ2-7, with D unclear. The CDR3 is made up of 15 amino acids. V was shortened by 2 bases and J by 2 bases, with 14 bases between the two germline ends. Germline CDR1 SGHRS, CDR2 YFSETQ. CDR3 loop: CASSLRSGGPYEQYF. The CDR3 DNA reads as TGCGCCAGCAGCTTACGATCCGGTGGGCCCTACGAGCAGTACTTC.

The rearrangement uses TRBV28 and TRBJ1-2; weak D call: TRBD1 (5 bases). The length of the CDR3 is 15 residues. V was cut by 7 bases and J by 4 bases, with 19 bases left in between. Germline loops: CDR1 MDHEN, CDR2 SYDVKM. CDR3 in DNA: TGTGCCAGCATCGCACCCGGGACCTATAGCTATGGCTACACCTTC. Protein: CASIAPGTYSYGYTF.

V gene TRBV9 combines with J gene TRBJ2-5; TRBD2 is a possible D gene (5 bases). Germline loops: CDR1 SGDLS, CDR2 YYNGEE. This CDR3 is built from 14 residues. The germline V and J ends were trimmed by 0 bases and 1 base, with 7 bases remaining between them. The CDR3 region is CASSVVGLQETQYF. The CDR3 nucleotides are TGTGCCAGCAGCGTAGTAGGACTCCAAGAGACCCAGTACTTC.

The rearrangement links TRBV27 to TRBJ1-5, with 9 bases fitting TRBD1. CDR3 length: 15 residues. Germline values: CDR1 MNHEY, CDR2 SMNVEV (reference sequence). With 2 bases clipped from V and 4 bases from J, the junction kept 3 bases outside the gene matches. Here the CDR3 DNA reads TGTGCCAGCAGTTTAAACAGGGGGCCTAATCAGCCCCAGCATTTT. Translating gives CASSLNRGPNQPQHF.

In this sample, this clonotype turned up a few times. The chain combines TRBV7-9 with TRBJ2-3; the match to TRBD2 covers 12 bases. Germline loops: CDR1 SEHNR, CDR2 FQNEAQ (reference sequence). The CDR3 extends over 16 amino acids. After removal of 8 bases from V and 4 bases from J, the junction contained 10 bases not matched to a gene. CDR3 region: CASGPASGRDPDTQYF. In DNA, the CDR3 is TGTGCCAGCGGTCCGGCTAGCGGGAGGGATCCAGATACGCAGTATTTT.

CDR3 in DNA: TGTGCCAGCAGTATACAGGGGAACATTCAGTACTTC. Protein: CASSIQGNIQYF. The rearrangement joins TRBV6-5 to TRBJ2-4; TRBD1 matches at 7 bases. Looked up from germline, CDR1 is MNHEY and CDR2 is SVGAGI. The CDR3 contains 12 residues. Trimming removed 5 bases from V and 7 bases from J; junction bases left unmatched: 2.

The chain is built from TRBV2 and TRBJ2-3, with D possibly being TRBD2 (5 bases). Between the trimmed V and J ends, which lost 2 bases and 3 bases, there was a span of 12 bases. This CDR3 region has 15 residues. Germline assignment: CDR1 SNHLY and CDR2 FYNNEI. CDR3 sequence: CASSENSVRTDTQYF. The CDR3, as DNA: TGTGCCAGCAGTGAAAATAGCGTGAGAACAGATACGCAGTATTTT. The variable domain in full, completed from reference TRBV2 and TRBJ2-3, reads EPEVTQTPSHQVTQMGQEVILRCVPISNHLYFYWYRQILGQKVEFLVSFYNNEISEKSEIFDDQFSVERPDGSNFTLKIRSTKLEDSAMYFCASSENSVRTDTQYFGPGTRLTVL.

This clonotype was seen a few times. The chain carries TRBV29-1 and TRBJ2-7; TRBD2 matches at 8 bases. The CDR3 runs to 16 residues. Per germline, CDR1 SQVTM and CDR2 ANQGSEA. Unmatched junction bases numbered 11, after V lost 4 bases and J lost 0 bases. DNA of the CDR3: TGCAGCGTTGTAGGCAGTAAGCGGGAGCGCTCCTACGAGCAGTACTTC. Its protein product is CSVVGSKRERSYEQYF.

This clonotype was recorded many times. The V and J genes are TRBV7-9 and TRBJ2-7; TRBD1 matches 7 bases. This CDR3 has 12 residues. Trimming cost V 6 bases and J 4 bases; bases outside gene matches: 3. The germline CDR1 and CDR2 sequences are SEHNR and FQNEAQ (reference sequence). CDR3: CASSSDRYEQYF. The CDR3 DNA reads TGTGCCAGCAGTTCGGACAGGTACGAGCAGTACTTC.

The rearrangement uses TRBV2 and TRBJ2-4, with TRBD2 as a possible D gene (5 bases). Germline V gene data show CDR1 as SNHLY and CDR2 as FYNNEI. This CDR3 comprises 16 residues. V lost 0 bases, J lost 3 bases, and 12 bases lay in between. The CDR3 protein is CASSEALWGDKNIQYF. In nucleotides, the CDR3 is TGTGCCAGCAGTGAAGCGCTTTGGGGAGACAAAAACATTCAGTACTTC.

The chain has TRBV11-2 and TRBJ1-1; D remains ambiguous. This CDR3 contains 12 residues. Trimming stripped 4 bases from V and 4 bases from J, with 7 bases between. The germline CDR1 and CDR2 sequences are SGHAT and FQNNGV. CDR3 residues: CASSSVPTEAFF. The CDR3 DNA is TGTGCCAGCAGCTCGGTTCCCACTGAAGCTTTCTTT.